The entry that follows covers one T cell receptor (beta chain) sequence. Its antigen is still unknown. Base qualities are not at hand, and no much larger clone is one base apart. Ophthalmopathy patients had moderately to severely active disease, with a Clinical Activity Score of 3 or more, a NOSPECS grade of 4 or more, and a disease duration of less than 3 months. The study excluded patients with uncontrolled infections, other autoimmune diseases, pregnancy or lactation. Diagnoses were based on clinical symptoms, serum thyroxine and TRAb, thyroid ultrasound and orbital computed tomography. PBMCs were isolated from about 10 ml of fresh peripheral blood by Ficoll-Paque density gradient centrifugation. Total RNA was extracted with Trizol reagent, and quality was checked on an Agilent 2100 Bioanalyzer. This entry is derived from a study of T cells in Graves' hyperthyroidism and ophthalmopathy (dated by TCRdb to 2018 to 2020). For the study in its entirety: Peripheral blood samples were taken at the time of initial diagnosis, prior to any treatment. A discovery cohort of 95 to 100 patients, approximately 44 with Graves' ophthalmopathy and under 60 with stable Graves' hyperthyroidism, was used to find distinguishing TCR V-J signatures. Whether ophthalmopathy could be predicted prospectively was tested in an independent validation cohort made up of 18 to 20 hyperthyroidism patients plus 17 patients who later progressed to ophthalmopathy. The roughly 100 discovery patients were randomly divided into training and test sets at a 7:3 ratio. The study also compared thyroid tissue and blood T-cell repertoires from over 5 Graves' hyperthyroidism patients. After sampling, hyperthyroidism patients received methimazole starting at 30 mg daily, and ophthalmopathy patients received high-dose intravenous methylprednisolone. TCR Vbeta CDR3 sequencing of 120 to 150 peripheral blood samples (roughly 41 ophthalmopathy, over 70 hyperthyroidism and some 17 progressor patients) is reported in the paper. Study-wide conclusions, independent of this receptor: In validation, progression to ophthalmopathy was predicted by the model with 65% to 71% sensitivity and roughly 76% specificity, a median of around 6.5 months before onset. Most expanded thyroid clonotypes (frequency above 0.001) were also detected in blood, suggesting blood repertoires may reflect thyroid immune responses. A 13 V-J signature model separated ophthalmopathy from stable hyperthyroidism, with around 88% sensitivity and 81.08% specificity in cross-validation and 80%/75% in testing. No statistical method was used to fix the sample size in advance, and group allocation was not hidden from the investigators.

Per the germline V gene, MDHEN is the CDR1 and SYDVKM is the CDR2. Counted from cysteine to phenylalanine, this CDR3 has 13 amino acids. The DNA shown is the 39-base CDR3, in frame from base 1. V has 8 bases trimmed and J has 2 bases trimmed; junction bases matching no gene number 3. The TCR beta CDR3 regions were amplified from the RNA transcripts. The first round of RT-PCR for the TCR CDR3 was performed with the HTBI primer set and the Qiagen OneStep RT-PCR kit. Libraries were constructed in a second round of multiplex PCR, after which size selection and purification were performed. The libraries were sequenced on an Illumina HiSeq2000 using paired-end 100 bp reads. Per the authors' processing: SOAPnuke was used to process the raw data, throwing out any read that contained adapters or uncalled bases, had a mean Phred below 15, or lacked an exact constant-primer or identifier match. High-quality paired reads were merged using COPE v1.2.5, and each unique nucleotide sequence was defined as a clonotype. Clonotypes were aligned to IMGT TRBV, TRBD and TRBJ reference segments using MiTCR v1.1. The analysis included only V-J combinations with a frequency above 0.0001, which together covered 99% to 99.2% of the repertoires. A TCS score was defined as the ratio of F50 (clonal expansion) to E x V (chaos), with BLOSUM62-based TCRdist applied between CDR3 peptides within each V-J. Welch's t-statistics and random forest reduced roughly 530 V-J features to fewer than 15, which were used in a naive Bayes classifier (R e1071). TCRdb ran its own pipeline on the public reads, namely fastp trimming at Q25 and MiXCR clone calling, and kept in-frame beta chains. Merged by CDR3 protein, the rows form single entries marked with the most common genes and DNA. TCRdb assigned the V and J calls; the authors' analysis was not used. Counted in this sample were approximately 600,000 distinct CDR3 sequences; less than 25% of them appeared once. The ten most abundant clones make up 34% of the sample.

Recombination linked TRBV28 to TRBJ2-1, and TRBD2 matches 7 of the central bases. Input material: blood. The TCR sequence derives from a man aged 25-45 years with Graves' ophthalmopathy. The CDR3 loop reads CASCGLAYNEQFF. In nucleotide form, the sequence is TGTGCCAGCTGCGGACTAGCCTACAATGAGCAGTTCTTC.